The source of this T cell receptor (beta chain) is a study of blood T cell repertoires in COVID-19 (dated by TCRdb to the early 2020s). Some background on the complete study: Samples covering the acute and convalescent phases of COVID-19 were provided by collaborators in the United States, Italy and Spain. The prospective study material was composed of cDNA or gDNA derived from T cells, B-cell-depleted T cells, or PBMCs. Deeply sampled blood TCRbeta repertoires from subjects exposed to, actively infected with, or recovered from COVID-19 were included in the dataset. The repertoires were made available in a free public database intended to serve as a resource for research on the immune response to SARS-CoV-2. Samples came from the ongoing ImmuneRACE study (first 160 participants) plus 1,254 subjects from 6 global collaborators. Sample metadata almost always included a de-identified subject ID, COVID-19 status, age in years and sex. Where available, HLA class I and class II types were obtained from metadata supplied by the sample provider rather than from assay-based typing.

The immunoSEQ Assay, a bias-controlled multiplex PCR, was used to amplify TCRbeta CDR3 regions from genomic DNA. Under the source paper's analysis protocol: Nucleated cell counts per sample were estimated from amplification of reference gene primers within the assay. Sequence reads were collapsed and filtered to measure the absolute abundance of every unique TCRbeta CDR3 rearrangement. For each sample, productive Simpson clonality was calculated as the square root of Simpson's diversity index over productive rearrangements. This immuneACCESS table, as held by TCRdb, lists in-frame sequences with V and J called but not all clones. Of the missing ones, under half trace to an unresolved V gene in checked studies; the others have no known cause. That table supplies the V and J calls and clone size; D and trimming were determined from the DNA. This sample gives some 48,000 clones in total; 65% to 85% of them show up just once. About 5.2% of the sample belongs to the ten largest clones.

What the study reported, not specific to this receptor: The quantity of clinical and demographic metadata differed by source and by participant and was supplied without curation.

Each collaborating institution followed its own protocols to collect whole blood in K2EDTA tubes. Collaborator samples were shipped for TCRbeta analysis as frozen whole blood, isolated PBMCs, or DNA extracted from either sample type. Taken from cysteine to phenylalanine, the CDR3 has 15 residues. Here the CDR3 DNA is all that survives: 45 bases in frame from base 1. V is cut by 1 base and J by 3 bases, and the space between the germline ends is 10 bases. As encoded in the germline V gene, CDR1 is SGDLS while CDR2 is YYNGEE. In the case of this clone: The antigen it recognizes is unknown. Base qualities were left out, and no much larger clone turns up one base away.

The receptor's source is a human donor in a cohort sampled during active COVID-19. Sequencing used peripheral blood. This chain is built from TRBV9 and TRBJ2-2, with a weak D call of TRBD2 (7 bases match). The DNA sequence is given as TGTGCCAGCAGCGTAAGGGGGGGTGACACCGGGGAGCTGTTTTTT. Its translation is CASSVRGGDTGELFF.